This T cell receptor (beta chain) was captured by sequencing in a study of T cell responses to AZD1222 COVID-19 vaccine. Note on this clone: Antigen unknown.

Sequenced by immunoSEQ multiplex PCR; TCRdb stores in-frame clones only, minus some. The sample includes about 140,000 clones, roughly 92% of them seen just once. The CDR3 is made up of 17 amino acids. CDR1 and CDR2 (germline): GTSNPN, SVGIG (reference sequence). Trimming took 0 bases from V and 2 from J, leaving 17 bases between them. Study-level results: Donor demographics were predominantly white British with a female majority; clonal diversity may be underestimated. In the spike-specific TCR repertoire, nearly half reportedly target unmutated variant regions.

The source was peripheral blood, collected on day 0 of AZD1222 vaccination. This sequence was found in an adult in good health. This chain joins TRBV30 and TRBJ2-1; D may be TRBD2 (5 bases). Here the CDR3 reads CAWSVKLRAGPYNEQFF. The CDR3 DNA reads as TGTGCCTGGAGTGTAAAGTTGAGGGCGGGCCCCTACAATGAGCAGTTCTTC. The entire variable domain, with the rest obtained from reference TRBV30 and TRBJ2-1, is as follows: SQTIHQWPATLVQPVGSPLSLECTVEGTSNPNLYWYRQAAGRGLQLLFYSVGIGQISSEVPQNLSASRPQDRQFILSSKKLLLSDSGFYLCAWSVKLRAGPYNEQFFGPGTRLTVL.